This passage covers 30 T cell receptor beta chains from one sample sequenced in a study of T cell changes during pregnancy in multiple sclerosis. Here immunoSEQ multiplex PCR was the method, and the copy in TCRdb shows in-frame clones only, minus some. The sample shows around 70,000 clones, approximately 92% of them seen only once. The specimen comprised peripheral blood, sampled before pregnancy. These receptor sequences come from a female donor with multiple sclerosis, enrolled in a pregnancy study.

The V and J genes are TRBV6-4 and TRBJ2-2, with D possibly being TRBD2 (7 bases). The CDR3 loop spans 17 amino acids. The ends were cut back, 0 bases at V and 3 bases at J, with 14 bases in the middle. CDR1 is MRHNA and CDR2 is SNTAGT in the germline V gene. The CDR3, as DNA: TGTGCCAGCAGTGACTCGGGAGGGGGAATGTACACCGGGGAGCTGTTTTTT. Translation gives CASSDSGGGMYTGELFF.

The sample holds a few counts of this clone. The V and J genes are TRBV30 and TRBJ1-1; D may be TRBD1 (5 bases). Germline V gene lookup returns CDR1 GTSNPN and CDR2 SVGIG (reference sequence). V lost 2 bases, J lost 1 base, and 8 bases lay in between. This CDR3 spans 13 amino acids. CDR3 sequence reads: CAWSRGENTEAFF. The CDR3 DNA reads TGTGCCTGGAGTCGGGGGGAGAACACTGAAGCTTTCTTT. The entire variable domain, with the rest obtained from reference TRBV30 and TRBJ1-1, is as follows: SQTIHQWPATLVQPVGSPLSLECTVEGTSNPNLYWYRQAAGRGLQLLFYSVGIGQISSEVPQNLSASRPQDRQFILSSKKLLLSDSGFYLCAWSRGENTEAFFGQGTRLTVV.

The chain combines TRBV18 with TRBJ2-2, with D hard to call. Germline CDR1 is KGHSH and CDR2 is LQKENI. V lost 5 bases and J 9 bases, leaving 16 bases between the germline ends. This CDR3 region has 14 residues. DNA of the CDR3: TGTGCCAGCTCATCTGAGATGGAGATCAGGGAGCTGTTTTTT. It encodes CASSSEMEIRELFF.

The chain couples TRBV18 to TRBJ2-7; 11 bases are shared with TRBD1. The V gene's germline CDR1 is KGHSH and CDR2 LQKENI. The CDR3 spans 15 residues. V dropped 5 bases and J dropped 2; count of bases not matched to a gene: 5. CDR3 region: CASSAGQGAPYEQYF. CDR3 DNA sequence: TGTGCCAGCTCAGCCGGACAGGGGGCCCCCTACGAGCAGTACTTC.

V is TRBV25-1 and J is TRBJ1-2, with a weak D call TRBD1 (5 bases). Germline loops: CDR1 MGHDK, CDR2 SYGVNS. The CDR3 consists of 14 residues. Trimming pared 1 base from V and 7 bases from J, leaving 13 bases between. The CDR3 spells CASSELSGQGGYTF. CDR3 DNA sequence: TGTGCCAGCAGTGAATTATCAGGGCAGGGTGGCTACACCTTC.

V is TRBV2 and J is TRBJ2-1; maybe TRBD2 (5 bases). Germline V gene lookup returns CDR1 SNHLY and CDR2 FYNNEI. V lost 2 bases and J lost 15, with 11 bases in between. The CDR3 has 11 amino acids. The DNA for the CDR3 is TGTGCCAGCAGTGAACTCTTCCGGGGGTTCTTC. Translated, it gives CASSELFRGFF.

V is TRBV29-1 and J is TRBJ1-2, with 9 positions matching TRBD1. Germline assignment: CDR1 SQVTM and CDR2 ANQGSEA. After removal of 6 bases from V and 7 bases from J, the junction contained 3 bases not matched to a gene. The CDR3 extends over 11 amino acids. This CDR3 is CSVLDRGGYTF. DNA of the CDR3: TGCAGCGTACTGGACAGGGGTGGCTACACCTTC.

J is TRBJ1-4 and V is TRBV7-9, with no clear D. V lost 5 bases and J lost 8, with 18 bases in between. From germline, CDR1 is SEHNR and CDR2 FQNEAQ (reference sequence). The CDR3 contains 15 residues. The CDR3 protein is CASSLTSSLVEKLFF. The CDR3 bases are TGTGCCAGCAGCCTGACAAGTTCCCTGGTCGAAAAACTGTTTTTT. Based on the CDR3 plus reference TRBV7-9 and TRBJ1-4, the full variable domain is DTGVSQNPRHKITKRGQNVTFRCDPISEHNRLYWYRQTLGQGPEFLTYFQNEAQLEKSRLLSDRFSAERPKGSFSTLEIQRTEQGDSAMYLCASSLTSSLVEKLFFGSGTQLSVL.

V is TRBV27 and J is TRBJ1-2, with TRBD1 as a possible D gene (6 bases). V shed 8 bases and J shed 4 bases, with 14 bases lying between them. CDR1 and CDR2 from the germline V gene are MNHEY and SMNVEV (reference sequence). CDR3 length: 13 residues. The CDR3 sequence is CASSRGTFYGYTF. CDR3 nucleotide sequence: TGTGCCAGCTCGAGGGGGACCTTCTATGGCTACACCTTC.

The chain has TRBV29-1 and TRBJ1-1; TRBD1 matches 10 bases. V shed 2 bases, J shed 3 bases, and the junction held 9 bases outside the gene matches. The CDR3 is made up of 16 amino acids. CDR1 and CDR2 (germline): SQVTM, ANQGSEA. The CDR3 nucleotides are TGCAGCGTTGAATCCGGGACAGGGGTTCCGGACACTGAAGCTTTCTTT. It is translated as CSVESGTGVPDTEAFF.

The count of this clone is one. This sequence joins TRBV28 and TRBJ1-4, with TRBD1 identical over 7 bases. The germline gives CDR1 MDHEN, CDR2 SYDVKM. This CDR3 contains 15 residues. Losses at the gene ends were 5 bases for V and 6 bases for J; bases not matched to a gene: 9. The CDR3 loop is CASSTPDRQHEKLFF. The CDR3 nucleotides read TGTGCCAGCAGTACCCCGGACAGGCAACATGAAAAACTGTTTTTT.

CDR3 residues: CASSQRASGDEQFF. The CDR3 nucleotides read TGTGCCAGCTCCCAGCGGGCCTCGGGTGATGAGCAGTTCTTC. This chain links TRBV18 with TRBJ2-1, with D maybe TRBD2 (6 bases). Trimming took 6 bases from V and 8 from J, leaving 17 bases between them. The V gene's germline CDR1 is KGHSH and CDR2 LQKENI. CDR3 length: 14 residues.

CDR3 residues: CASSGLASGANVLTF. DNA for the CDR3: TGTGCCAGCAGCGGGCTAGCTTCTGGGGCCAACGTCCTGACTTTC. The chain joins TRBV9 to TRBJ2-6, with D perhaps matching TRBD2 (5 bases). V shed 3 bases and J shed 1 base, with 8 bases lying between them. CDR3 length: 15 amino acids. Germline CDR1 and CDR2: SGDLS and YYNGEE.

The chain uses TRBV5-4 and TRBJ2-7, with 7 positions matching TRBD2. V dropped 4 bases and J dropped 2; count of bases not matched to a gene: 12. The CDR3 consists of 16 residues. Germline V gene data show CDR1 as SGHNT and CDR2 as YYREEE (reference sequence). The CDR3 protein is CASSPTTSLSPYEQYF. The CDR3 DNA is TGTGCCAGCAGCCCTACGACTAGCCTATCGCCCTACGAGCAGTACTTC.

CDR3 loop: CASSLMTSGSSYEQYF. CDR3 sequence (DNA): TGCGCCAGCAGTCTAATGACTAGCGGGAGTTCGTACGAGCAGTACTTC. The chain couples TRBV23-1 to TRBJ2-7, with TRBD2 matching over 12 bases. TRBV23-1 qualifies as an ORF whose function is uncertain. V lost 4 bases to trimming and J lost 4 bases; unmatched junction nucleotides: 8. The CDR3 runs 16 residues.

V usage is TRBV7-2 and J usage is TRBJ2-7; 7 bases match TRBD2. With V trimmed by 5 bases and J by 4 bases, 11 bases remained unmatched. The CDR3 has 15 residues. The germline V gene encodes CDR1 SGHTA and CDR2 FQGNSA. CDR3 loop: CASSPRRAGEYEQYF. In DNA, the CDR3 is TGTGCCAGCAGCCCACGAAGGGCGGGAGAGTACGAGCAGTACTTC.

The chain is built from TRBV28 and TRBJ1-5; 10 nucleotides match TRBD1. The length of the CDR3 is 17 residues. Germline lookup yields CDR1 MDHEN and CDR2 SYDVKM. The V segment lost 6 bases and the J segment 5 bases; nucleotides outside the gene matches: 13. CDR3 in amino acids: CASSPALGQGIDQPQHF. Written as DNA, the CDR3 is TGTGCCAGCAGCCCCGCTTTGGGACAGGGGATCGATCAGCCCCAGCATTTT.

This clone has more than one count but fewer than ten. The chain couples TRBV29-1 to TRBJ1-4, with D maybe TRBD1 (6 bases). The CDR3 is made up of 11 amino acids. Germline-derived CDR1 and CDR2 are SQVTM and ANQGSEA. Here the CDR3 reads CTIGQGEKLFF. In nucleotides, the CDR3 is TGCACCATTGGTCAGGGGGAAAAACTGTTTTTT.

The rearrangement joins TRBV14 to TRBJ2-7; TRBD2 matches at 11 bases. This CDR3 region has 16 residues. V was pared by 4 bases and J by 3 bases, with 8 bases of the junction left unmatched. Germline V lookup: CDR1 SGHDN, CDR2 FVKESK. CDR3 amino acids: CASSLTGTSGNYEQYF. The CDR3 DNA reads TGTGCCAGCAGCCTAACCGGGACTAGCGGCAACTACGAGCAGTACTTC.

The chain recombines TRBV2 with TRBJ1-4, with TRBD1 matching 10 bases. Per germline, CDR1 SNHLY and CDR2 FYNNEI. The trim removed 4 bases at V and 8 bases at J, leaving 7 bases unmatched. This CDR3 has 15 amino acids. For the CDR3, the DNA is TGTGCCAGCAGTGCCGGACAGGGGGTACAGGAAAAACTGTTTTTT. Encoded protein: CASSAGQGVQEKLFF.

The chain has TRBV11-3 and TRBJ1-1; 7 bases are a match to TRBD1. CDR1 is SGHNT and CDR2 is YENEEA in the germline V gene. This CDR3 has 15 amino acids. J gave up 0 bases and V 5 bases, and 6 bases lay outside the gene matches. In DNA form, the CDR3 reads TGTGCCAGCAGCCCGGCCGGGACAGTGAACACTGAAGCTTTCTTT. This gives the protein CASSPAGTVNTEAFF.

This chain uses TRBV9 with TRBJ2-5, with no clear D. V was cut by 0 bases and J by 5 bases, with 11 bases left in between. Per the germline V gene, CDR1 is SGDLS and CDR2 is YYNGEE. The CDR3 loop spans 14 amino acids. The CDR3 bases are TGTGCCAGCAGCGTAGGCCCCAACTGGGAGACCCAGTACTTC. This codes for CASSVGPNWETQYF. The full variable domain, in which reference TRBV9 and TRBJ2-5 provide the parts outside the CDR3, is DSGVTQTPKHLITATGQRVTLRCSPRSGDLSVYWYQQSLDQGLQFLIQYYNGEERAKGNILERFSAQQFPDLHSELNLSSLELGDSALYFCASSVGPNWETQYFGPGTRLLVL.

This clone occurred once. The chain recombines TRBV28 with TRBJ1-5; 9 bases line up with TRBD1. J lost 4 bases, V lost 6 bases, and 4 bases had no gene match. This CDR3 is 14 amino acids long. Germline V gene sequence: CDR1 MDHEN, CDR2 SYDVKM. The CDR3 bases are TGTGCCAGCAGACCACAGGGGGCTAATCAGCCCCAGCATTTT. This codes for CASRPQGANQPQHF. Combining the CDR3 with reference TRBV28 and TRBJ1-5 gives the whole variable domain DVKVTQSSRYLVKRTGEKVFLECVQDMDHENMFWYRQDPGLGLRLIYFSYDVKMKEKGDIPEGYSVSREKKERFSLILESASTNQTSMYLCASRPQGANQPQHFGDGTRLSIL.

The V gene is TRBV25-1, the J gene TRBJ1-3; D is undetermined. V was trimmed by 4 bases and J by 0 bases, leaving 7 bases between them. The CDR3 is 14 residues long. Germline V gene sequence: CDR1 MGHDK, CDR2 SYGVNS. CDR3 coding DNA: TGTGCCAGCAGTGGGCCAGACTCTGGAAACACCATATATTTT. It yields the protein CASSGPDSGNTIYF. Full variable domain (rest looked up from reference TRBV25-1 and TRBJ1-3): EADIYQTPRYLVIGTGKKITLECSQTMGHDKMYWYQQDPGMELHLIHYSYGVNSTEKGDLSSESTVSRIRTEHFPLTLESARPSHTSQYLCASSGPDSGNTIYFGEGSWLTVV.

This clone was counted ten times or more. This sequence joins TRBV25-1 and TRBJ2-7; D uncertain. CDR1 is MGHDK, CDR2 SYGVNS, per germline. With 4 bases removed from V and 5 bases from J, the gap between germline ends came to 9 bases. The CDR3 contains 12 residues. CDR3 DNA: TGTGCCAGCAGTGCAAGCCAACACGAGCAGTACTTC. It codes for CASSASQHEQYF.

This rearrangement joins TRBV5-4 to TRBJ2-2; a possible D gene is TRBD2 (6 bases). Germline V lookup: CDR1 SGHNT, CDR2 YYREEE (reference sequence). Trimming took off 4 bases at V and 4 bases at J, with 17 bases between the two ends. This CDR3 has 16 residues. CDR3 amino acids: CASSPIGREGTGELFF. The CDR3 bases are TGTGCCAGCAGCCCTATTGGGCGGGAAGGCACCGGGGAGCTGTTTTTT. The variable domain in full, completed from reference TRBV5-4 and TRBJ2-2, reads ETGVTQSPTHLIKTRGQQVTLRCSSQSGHNTVSWYQQALGQGPQFIFQYYREEENGRGNFPPRFSGLQFPNYSSELNVNALELDDSALYLCASSPIGREGTGELFFGEGSRLTVL.

The V gene is TRBV19, the J gene TRBJ1-2, with D unresolved. The CDR3 length is 11 residues. From germline, CDR1 is LNHDA and CDR2 SQIVND (reference sequence). Trimming pared 7 bases from V and 3 bases from J, leaving 6 bases between. The CDR3: CASMQDYGYTF. DNA of the CDR3: TGTGCCAGTATGCAGGACTATGGCTACACCTTC.

The chain links TRBV7-2 to TRBJ2-3; the match to TRBD2 covers 12 bases. Germline CDR1 reads SGHTA; CDR2 reads FQGNSA. The CDR3 is made up of 15 amino acids. V shed 5 bases and J 6 bases; nucleotides not matched to a gene: 6. Here the CDR3 DNA reads TGTGCCAGCAGCGACCGGACTAGCGGGACTGATACGCAGTATTTT. It specifies CASSDRTSGTDTQYF.

The CDR3 loop is CASSFSASDQETQYF. In DNA form, the CDR3 reads TGTGCCAGCAGCTTTTCGGCTAGCGACCAAGAGACCCAGTACTTC. The genes are TRBV7-9 and TRBJ2-5, with TRBD2 as a possible D gene (6 bases). This CDR3 spans 15 amino acids. V lost 3 bases to trimming and J lost 0 bases, with 11 bases between them. Germline assignment: CDR1 SEHNR and CDR2 FQNEAQ (reference sequence).

The chain joins TRBV10-3 to TRBJ1-2, with a weak D call TRBD1 (5 bases). The V end was cut by 4 bases, the J end by 5 bases, with 14 bases between. Germline CDR1 and CDR2: ENHRY and SYGVKD. This CDR3 has 14 residues. This chain's CDR3 is CAISGGTPGYGYTF. The DNA for the CDR3 is TGTGCCATCAGTGGAGGGACTCCGGGATATGGCTACACCTTC.